The 8 T cell receptor beta chains below all came from one sample that was sequenced in a study of monozygotic twins with cystic fibrosis. Method: immunoSEQ multiplex PCR; TCRdb's copy keeps in-frame clones and lacks some. Counted here are about 14,000 clones, roughly 81% occurring once; the ten biggest clones make up 1.1%. The source material was blood. The receptor set was obtained from a boy under 18 with cystic fibrosis.

The chain employs TRBV19 and TRBJ2-3; a weak D match, TRBD2 (6 bases). CDR1 and CDR2 (germline): LNHDA, SQIVND (reference sequence). Trimming shortened V by 10 bases and J by 2 bases, and 25 bases separated the two germline ends. CDR3 length: 17 residues. The DNA for the CDR3 is TGTGCCACCGCCGGGGAGGCTAGCCGGCAATTCACAGATACGCAGTATTTT. Encoded protein: CATAGEASRQFTDTQYF. Full variable domain (rest looked up from reference TRBV19 and TRBJ2-3): DGGITQSPKYLFRKEGQNVTLSCEQNLNHDAMYWYRQDPGQGLRLIYYSQIVNDFQKGDIAEGYSVSREKKESFPLTVTSAQKNPTAFYLCATAGEASRQFTDTQYFGPGTRLTVL.

This clone was recorded once. The rearrangement uses TRBV5-1 and TRBJ1-3; unclear D gene. The CDR3 runs 17 residues. V lost 4 bases to trimming and J lost 0 bases, with 17 bases between them. CDR1 is SGHRS, CDR2 YFSETQ, per germline. CDR3 DNA sequence: TGCGCCAGCAGCCCCCATGGACGGGAAAGCTCTGGAAACACCATATATTTT. It is translated as CASSPHGRESSGNTIYF.

V and J are TRBV7-9 and TRBJ1-4, with D perhaps TRBD1 (6 bases). This CDR3 comprises 15 residues. The germline V and J ends were trimmed by 5 bases and 8 bases, with 18 bases remaining between them. Germline V gene sequence: CDR1 SEHNR, CDR2 FQNEAQ (reference sequence). The CDR3 region has the DNA TGTGCCAGCAGCCAAACAGGGTCGGGTTCGGAAAAACTGTTTTTT. Translated: CASSQTGSGSEKLFF.

The chain is built from TRBV5-6 and TRBJ1-3; D gene unclear. Between the trimmed V and J ends, which lost 7 bases and 0 bases, there was a span of 14 bases. This CDR3 has 15 residues. Germline lookup yields CDR1 SGHDT and CDR2 YYEEEE. The CDR3 loop is CASEPGPSSGNTIYF. For the CDR3, the DNA is TGTGCCAGCGAGCCCGGGCCGAGCTCTGGAAACACCATATATTTT.

The V call is TRBV14, the J call TRBJ2-5, with a possible D match to TRBD1 (6 bases). The germline gives CDR1 SGHDN, CDR2 FVKESK. Trimming cost V 2 bases and J 6 bases, with 10 bases left between them. This CDR3 has 13 amino acids. As DNA, the CDR3 is TGTGCCAGCAGCCAACAGGGGATACAGACCCAGTACTTC. It is translated as CASSQQGIQTQYF.

The chain links TRBV30 to TRBJ2-5; possible D gene TRBD2, 6 bases. From germline, CDR1 is GTSNPN and CDR2 SVGIG (reference sequence). The ends were cut back, 2 bases at V and 4 bases at J, with 11 bases in the middle. The CDR3 contains 13 residues. The DNA for the CDR3 is TGTGCCTGGAGTCCGGGACTGATAGAGACCCAGTACTTC. Its translation: CAWSPGLIETQYF.

This clone has more than one count but fewer than ten. The chain combines TRBV5-4 with TRBJ2-2, with a possible D match to TRBD1 (6 bases). Germline CDR1 reads SGHNT; CDR2 reads YYREEE (reference sequence). The CDR3 consists of 16 residues. The ends were cut back, 4 bases at V and 0 bases at J, with 13 bases in the middle. The CDR3, as DNA: TGTGCCAGCAGCCGTATACAGGGTACGAACACCGGGGAGCTGTTTTTT. Its translation: CASSRIQGTNTGELFF. Based on the CDR3 plus reference TRBV5-4 and TRBJ2-2, the full variable domain is ETGVTQSPTHLIKTRGQQVTLRCSSQSGHNTVSWYQQALGQGPQFIFQYYREEENGRGNFPPRFSGLQFPNYSSELNVNALELDDSALYLCASSRIQGTNTGELFFGEGSRLTVL.

This chain uses TRBV30 with TRBJ1-1, with a possible D match to TRBD1 (5 bases). Germline V gives CDR1 GTSNPN, CDR2 SVGIG (reference sequence). CDR3 size: 13 residues. V was cut by 0 bases and J by 7 bases, with 12 bases left in between. The DNA for the CDR3 is TGTGCCTGGAGTGTAGGTATGGGGGATGAAGCTTTCTTT. This sequence encodes CAWSVGMGDEAFF.